The following is a T cell receptor beta chain sequence with its context. The source of the sample is a study of T cells in tuberculosis. After thawing and overnight rest, PBMC were stained with GMM-loaded CD1B tetramer, viability dye and anti-CD3 for sorting. CD1B tetramers were loaded with Rhodococcus equi-derived C32 glucose monomycolate. TCR-alpha and TCR-beta chains were sequenced unpaired. The table came from immunoSEQ multiplex PCR; TCRdb's copy has only in-frame clones and leaves some out. The table shows about 58,000 clones, with roughly 86% occurring only once. Trimming took 3 bases from V and 5 from J, leaving 6 bases between them. The germline gives CDR1 KGHSH, CDR2 LQKENI. This CDR3 has 12 residues.

This TCR came from an adult woman with latent tuberculosis. Sequencing was done on a sample of CD1b-GMM tetramer-negative cells sorted from PBMCs. This chain connects TRBV18 to TRBJ2-3; D is possibly TRBD2 (6 bases). CDR3 protein: CASSPRGDTQYF. Written as DNA, the CDR3 is TGTGCCAGCTCACCGCGGGGAGATACGCAGTATTTT.